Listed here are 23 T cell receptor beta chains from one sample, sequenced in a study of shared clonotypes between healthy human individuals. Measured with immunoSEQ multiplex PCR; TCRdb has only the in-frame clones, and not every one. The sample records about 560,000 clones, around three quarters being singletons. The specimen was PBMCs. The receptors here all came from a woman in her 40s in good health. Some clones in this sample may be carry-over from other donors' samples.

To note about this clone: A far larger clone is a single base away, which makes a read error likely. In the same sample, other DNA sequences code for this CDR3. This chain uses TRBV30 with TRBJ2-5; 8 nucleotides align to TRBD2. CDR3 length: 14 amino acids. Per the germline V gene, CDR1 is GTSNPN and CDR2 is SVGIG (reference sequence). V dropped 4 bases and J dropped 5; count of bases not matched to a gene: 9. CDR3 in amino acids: CAWTSGSFQETQYF. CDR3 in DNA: TGTGCCTGGACCAGCGGGAGCTTTCAGGAGACCCAGTACTTC.

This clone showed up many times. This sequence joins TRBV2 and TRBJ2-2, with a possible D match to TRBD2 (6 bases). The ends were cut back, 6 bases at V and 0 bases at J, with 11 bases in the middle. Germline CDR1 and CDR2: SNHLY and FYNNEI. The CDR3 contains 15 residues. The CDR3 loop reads CASSQLASNTGELFF. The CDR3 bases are TGTGCCAGCAGCCAACTAGCATCGAACACCGGGGAGCTGTTTTTT.

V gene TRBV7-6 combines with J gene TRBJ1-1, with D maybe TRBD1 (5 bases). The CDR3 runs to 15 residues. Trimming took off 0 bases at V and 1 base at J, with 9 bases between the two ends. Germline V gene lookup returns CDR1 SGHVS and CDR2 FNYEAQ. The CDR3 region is CASSLAAGTNTEAFF. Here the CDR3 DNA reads TGTGCCAGCAGCTTAGCTGCAGGGACGAACACTGAAGCTTTCTTT.

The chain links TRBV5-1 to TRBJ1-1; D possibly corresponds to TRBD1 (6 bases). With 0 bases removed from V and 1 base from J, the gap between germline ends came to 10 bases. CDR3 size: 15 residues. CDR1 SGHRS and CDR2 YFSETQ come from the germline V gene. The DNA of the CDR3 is TGCGCCAGCAGCTTGGAGCCCAGGGGGAACACTGAAGCTTTCTTT. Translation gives CASSLEPRGNTEAFF.

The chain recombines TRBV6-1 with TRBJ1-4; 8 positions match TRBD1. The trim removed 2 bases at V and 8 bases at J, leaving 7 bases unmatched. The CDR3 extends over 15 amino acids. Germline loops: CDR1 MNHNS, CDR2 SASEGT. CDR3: CASSEQGAHGEKLFF. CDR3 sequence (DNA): TGTGCCAGCAGTGAACAGGGGGCTCACGGGGAAAAACTGTTTTTT.

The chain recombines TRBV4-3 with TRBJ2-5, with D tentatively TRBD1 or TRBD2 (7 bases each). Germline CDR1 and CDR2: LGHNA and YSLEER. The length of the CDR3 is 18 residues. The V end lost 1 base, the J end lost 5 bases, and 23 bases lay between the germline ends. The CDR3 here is CASSQVRSGAPGGETQYF. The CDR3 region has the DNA TGCGCCAGCAGCCAAGTTCGGAGCGGGGCTCCAGGGGGGGAGACCCAGTACTTC.

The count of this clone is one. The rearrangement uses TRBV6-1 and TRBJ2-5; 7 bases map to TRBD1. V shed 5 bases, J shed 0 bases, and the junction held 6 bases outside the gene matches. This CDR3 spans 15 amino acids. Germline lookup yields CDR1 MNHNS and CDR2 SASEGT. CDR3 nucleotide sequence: TGTGCCAGCAGTAACCTAGACAGGGACCAAGAGACCCAGTACTTC. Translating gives CASSNLDRDQETQYF.

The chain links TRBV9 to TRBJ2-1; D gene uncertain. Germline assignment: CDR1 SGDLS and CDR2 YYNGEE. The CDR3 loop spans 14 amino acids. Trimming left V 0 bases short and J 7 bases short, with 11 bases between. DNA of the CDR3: TGTGCCAGCAGCGTAGAACATGGGAAGAATGAGCAGTTCTTC. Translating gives CASSVEHGKNEQFF.

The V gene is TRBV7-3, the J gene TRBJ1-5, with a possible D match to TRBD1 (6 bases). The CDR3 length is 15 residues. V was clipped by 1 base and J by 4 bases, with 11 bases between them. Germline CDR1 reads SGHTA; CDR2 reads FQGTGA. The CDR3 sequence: CASSLIGGGNQPQHF. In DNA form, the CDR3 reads TGTGCCAGCAGCTTAATTGGGGGCGGTAATCAGCCCCAGCATTTT.

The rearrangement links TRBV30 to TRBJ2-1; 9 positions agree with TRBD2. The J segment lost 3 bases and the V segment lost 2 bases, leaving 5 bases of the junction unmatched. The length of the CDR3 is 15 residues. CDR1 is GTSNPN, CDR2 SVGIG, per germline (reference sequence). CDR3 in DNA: TGTGCCTGGAGTAAAGGACTAGCGAACTACAATGAGCAGTTCTTC. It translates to CAWSKGLANYNEQFF.

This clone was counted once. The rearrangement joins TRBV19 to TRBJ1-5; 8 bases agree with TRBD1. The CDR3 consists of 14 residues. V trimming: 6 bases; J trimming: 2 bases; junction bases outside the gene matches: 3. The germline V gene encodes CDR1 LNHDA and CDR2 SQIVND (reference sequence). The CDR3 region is CASSPRGRNQPQHF. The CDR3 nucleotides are TGTGCCAGTAGCCCCAGGGGGCGCAATCAGCCCCAGCATTTT.

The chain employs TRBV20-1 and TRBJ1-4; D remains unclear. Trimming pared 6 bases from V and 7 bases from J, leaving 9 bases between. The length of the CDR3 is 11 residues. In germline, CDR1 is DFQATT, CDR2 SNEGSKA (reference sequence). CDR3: CSAPWGEKLFF. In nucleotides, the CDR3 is TGCAGTGCCCCCTGGGGTGAAAAACTGTTTTTT.

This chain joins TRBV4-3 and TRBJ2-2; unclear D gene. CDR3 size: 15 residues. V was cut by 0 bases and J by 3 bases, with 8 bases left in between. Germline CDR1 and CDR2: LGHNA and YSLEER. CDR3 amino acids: CASSQDVGYTGELFF. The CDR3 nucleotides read TGCGCCAGCAGCCAAGATGTGGGCTACACCGGGGAGCTGTTTTTT.

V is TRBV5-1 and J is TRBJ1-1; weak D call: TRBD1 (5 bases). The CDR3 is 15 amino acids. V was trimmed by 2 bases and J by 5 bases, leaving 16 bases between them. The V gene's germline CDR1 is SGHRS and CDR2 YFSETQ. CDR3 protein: CASSFNRPLETEAFF. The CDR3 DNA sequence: TGCGCCAGCAGCTTTAACAGGCCTCTGGAGACTGAAGCTTTCTTT.

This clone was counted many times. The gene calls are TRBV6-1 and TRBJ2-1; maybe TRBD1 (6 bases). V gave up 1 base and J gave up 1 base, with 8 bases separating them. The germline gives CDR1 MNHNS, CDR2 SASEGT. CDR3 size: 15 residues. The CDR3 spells CASSEEQGSYNEQFF. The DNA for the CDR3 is TGTGCCAGCAGTGAAGAACAGGGTTCCTACAATGAGCAGTTCTTC.

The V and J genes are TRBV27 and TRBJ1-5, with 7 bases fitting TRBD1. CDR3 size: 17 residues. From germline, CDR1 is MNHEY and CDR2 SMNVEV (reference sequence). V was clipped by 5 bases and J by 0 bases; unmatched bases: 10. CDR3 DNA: TGTGCCAGCAGTCCATACCCCAGGGGGTATAGCAATCAGCCCCAGCATTTT. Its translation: CASSPYPRGYSNQPQHF.

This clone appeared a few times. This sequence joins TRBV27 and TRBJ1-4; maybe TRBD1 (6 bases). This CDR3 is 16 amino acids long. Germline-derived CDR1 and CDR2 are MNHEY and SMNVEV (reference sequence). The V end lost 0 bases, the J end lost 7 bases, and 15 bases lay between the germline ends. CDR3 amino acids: CASSLSMQGSGEKLFF. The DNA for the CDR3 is TGTGCCAGCAGTTTATCGATGCAGGGGTCGGGTGAAAAACTGTTTTTT.

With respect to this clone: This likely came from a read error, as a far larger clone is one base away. The CDR3 DNA sequence: TGTGCCAGCAGCTTGGCCTACGAGCAGTACTTC. This encodes CASSLAYEQYF. The rearrangement uses TRBV5-8 and TRBJ2-7; no reliable D call. CDR3 size: 11 residues. The germline CDR1 and CDR2 sequences are SGHTS and YDEGEE. V dropped 0 bases and J dropped 2 bases, with 0 bases sitting between them.

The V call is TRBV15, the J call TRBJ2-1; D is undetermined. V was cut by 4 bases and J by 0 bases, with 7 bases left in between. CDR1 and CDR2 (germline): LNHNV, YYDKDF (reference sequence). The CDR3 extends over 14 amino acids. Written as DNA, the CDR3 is TGTGCCACCAGCAAGGGAAGCTCCTACAATGAGCAGTTCTTC. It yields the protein CATSKGSSYNEQFF.

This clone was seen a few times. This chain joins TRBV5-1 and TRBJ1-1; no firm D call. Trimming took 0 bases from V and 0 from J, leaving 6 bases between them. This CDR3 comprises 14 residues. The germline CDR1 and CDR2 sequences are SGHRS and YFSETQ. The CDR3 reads CASSLAALNTEAFF. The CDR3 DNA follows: TGCGCCAGCAGCTTGGCAGCTTTGAACACTGAAGCTTTCTTT.

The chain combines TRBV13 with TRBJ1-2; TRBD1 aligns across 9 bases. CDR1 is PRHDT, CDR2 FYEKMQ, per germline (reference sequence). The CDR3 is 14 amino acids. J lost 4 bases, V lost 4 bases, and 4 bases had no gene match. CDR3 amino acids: CASSSVTGGYGYTF. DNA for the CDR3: TGTGCCAGCAGCTCAGTGACAGGGGGCTATGGCTACACCTTC.

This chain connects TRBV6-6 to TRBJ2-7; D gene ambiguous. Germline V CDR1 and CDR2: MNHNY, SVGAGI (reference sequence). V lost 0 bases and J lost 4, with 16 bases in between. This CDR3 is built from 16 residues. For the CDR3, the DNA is TGTGCCAGCAGTTACTCAAACGGGCTAGAGAAATACGAGCAGTACTTC. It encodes CASSYSNGLEKYEQYF.

CDR3 region: CASSSEWGAGRTDTQYF. For the CDR3, the DNA is TGTGCCAGCAGCTCCGAATGGGGGGCGGGAAGGACAGATACGCAGTATTTT. V is TRBV5-6 and J is TRBJ2-3; D may match TRBD1 or TRBD2 (6 bases each). The CDR3 runs to 17 residues. Germline V CDR1 and CDR2: SGHDT, YYEEEE. V was clipped by 3 bases and J by 3 bases, with 20 bases between them.